These 32 T cell receptor beta chains were sequenced from one sample in a study of tumor-infiltrating lymphocytes in primary liver carcinoma (dated by TCRdb to about 2017). Reads for this sample came from an Illumina HiSeq 2500. Starting from 450 to 500 ng total RNA, TCRbeta-specific cDNA was produced by reverse transcription with a constant-region primer and ProtoScript II reverse transcriptase. TCRbeta libraries were built with three nested multiplex PCR rounds, a slightly modified ARM-PCR procedure. Multiplex TRBV1-TRBV30 forward primers and a Cbeta reverse primer were used in the first two PCR rounds, each of which was run for 10 to 11 cycles. The public sequencing data were trimmed at Q25 with fastp and processed into clonotypes with MiXCR by TCRdb, which kept only in-frame beta chains. Merged by CDR3 protein, the rows form single entries marked with the most common genes and DNA. For this sample there are approximately 320,000 distinct CDR3 sequences; about three fifths appear just once. The top ten clones comprise over 15% of the sample.

Blood RNA was extracted from unsorted whole blood with TRIzol reagent; germline DNA came from the DNeasy Blood & Tissue kit. The sample comprised peripheral blood. All receptors derive from a woman in her 30s with primary liver carcinoma and hepatitis B virus infection.

The chain combines TRBV2 with TRBJ1-4; 7 bases align to TRBD1. The CDR3 is made up of 14 amino acids. V was clipped by 7 bases and J by 7 bases; unmatched bases: 9. Germline lookup yields CDR1 SNHLY and CDR2 FYNNEI. Here the CDR3 reads CASIKGAITEKLFF. CDR3 bases: TGTGCCAGCATCAAGGGGGCGATCACTGAAAAACTGTTTTTT.

This sequence joins TRBV7-8 and TRBJ2-1; the D gene is possibly TRBD2 (5 bases). Germline lookup yields CDR1 SGHVS and CDR2 FQNEAQ. Trimming took off 5 bases at V and 2 bases at J, with 19 bases between the two ends. This CDR3 contains 17 residues. The CDR3 loop is CASSPESSLKAYNEQFF. The CDR3, as DNA: TGTGCCAGCAGCCCAGAGTCTAGCCTCAAGGCCTACAATGAGCAGTTCTTC.

The sample holds many counts of this clonotype. This chain links TRBV11-2 with TRBJ2-1, with D unresolved. The CDR3 runs 13 residues. Germline CDR1 and CDR2: SGHAT and FQNNGV. Trimming removed 1 base at V and 6 bases at J, with 7 bases between. The CDR3 loop is CASSLGGSNEQFF. The CDR3 nucleotides are TGTGCCAGCAGCTTAGGGGGTAGCAATGAGCAGTTCTTC.

On this clonotype: The junction does not match germline at one end; this may be a read error. The rearrangement links TRBV28 to TRBJ2-3, with D maybe TRBD2 (6 bases). The germline gives CDR1 MDHEN, CDR2 SYDVKM. CDR3 length: 16 amino acids. CDR3 amino acids: CASGSGGALGTYTQYF. The CDR3 bases are TGTGCCAGCGGGTCTGGAGGGGCGCTCGGCACATATACGCAGTATTTT.

Comment on this clonotype: At one boundary the junction diverges from the germline segment, which might be a read error. This sequence joins TRBV6-5 and TRBJ2-7; TRBD1 might be the D (5 bases). The germline gives CDR1 MNHEY, CDR2 SVGAGI. This CDR3 has 13 amino acids. CDR3: CASSHSDTYEQYF. The CDR3 nucleotides read TGTGCCAGCAGTCACTCGGACACCTACGAGCAGTACTTC.

This clonotype was seen ten or more times. The chain is built from TRBV6-2 or TRBV6-3 and TRBJ2-3; 7 nucleotides align to TRBD1. V lost 6 bases to trimming and J lost 0 bases; unmatched junction nucleotides: 6. Looked up from germline, CDR1 is MNHEY and CDR2 is SVGEGT. The CDR3 covers 15 residues. In DNA, the CDR3 is TGTGCCAGCAGCCCACAGGGGTCAAGCACAGATACGCAGTATTTT. Protein: CASSPQGSSTDTQYF.

The chain is built from TRBV5-4 and TRBJ2-5; TRBD2 agrees at 8 bases. The CDR3 is 14 amino acids. Germline V gene sequence: CDR1 SGHNT, CDR2 YYREEE (reference sequence). With V trimmed by 4 bases and J by 0 bases, 2 bases remained unmatched. This chain's CDR3 is CASSAGGYQETQYF. The CDR3 DNA reads TGTGCCAGCAGCGCGGGGGGATACCAAGAGACCCAGTACTTC. The full variable domain, in which reference TRBV5-4 and TRBJ2-5 provide the parts outside the CDR3, is ETGVTQSPTHLIKTRGQQVTLRCSSQSGHNTVSWYQQALGQGPQFIFQYYREEENGRGNFPPRFSGLQFPNYSSELNVNALELDDSALYLCASSAGGYQETQYFGPGTRLLVL.

In this sample, this clonotype turned up a few times. The V and J genes are TRBV12-3 or TRBV12-4 and TRBJ2-2; TRBD2 aligns across 9 bases. The CDR3 is 16 residues long. V shed 3 bases and J 2 bases; nucleotides not matched to a gene: 4. CDR3 bases: TGTGCCAGCAGTTTCGCCCTAGCGGGAAACACCGGGGAGCTGTTTTTT. Translating it yields CASSFALAGNTGELFF.

Ten or more counts support this clonotype. The chain is built from TRBV12-3 or TRBV12-4 and TRBJ2-5, with D uncertain. Trimming cost V 3 bases and J 0 bases, with 14 bases left between them. The CDR3 length is 16 residues. The CDR3, as DNA: TGTGCCAGCAGTTTCCGGCCCAGCCGACACCAAGAGACCCAGTACTTC. Translation gives CASSFRPSRHQETQYF.

Points on this clonotype: Given the absence of the conserved phenylalanine or tryptophan at the CDR3 end, a read error is likely. V gene TRBV6-1 combines with J gene TRBJ1-4; 9 bases fit TRBD1. The CDR3 loop spans 15 amino acids. Germline V gives CDR1 MNHNS, CDR2 SASEGT. In DNA, the CDR3 is TGTGCCAGCAATGAAGACCCCGGGACAGGGAAGCGGCTGTTTCTT. Translation: CASNEDPGTGKRLFL.

The chain combines TRBV5-5 with TRBJ1-1, with D hard to call. In germline, CDR1 is SGHKS, CDR2 YYEKEE (reference sequence). The CDR3 extends over 13 amino acids. V was cut by 7 bases and J by 4 bases, with 14 bases left in between. The CDR3 here is CASSEADFTEAFF. DNA of the CDR3: TGTGCCAGCTCCGAGGCAGACTTCACTGAAGCTTTCTTT.

This clonotype was observed at least ten times. The chain couples TRBV6-5 to TRBJ1-2; the D is unclear. Trimming took 5 bases from V and 6 from J, leaving 19 bases between them. The CDR3 is 15 residues long. Germline V gene lookup returns CDR1 MNHEY and CDR2 SVGAGI. This CDR3 is CASSPRLEPSNGYTF. For the CDR3, the DNA is TGTGCCAGCAGTCCCCGATTGGAACCGAGCAATGGCTACACCTTC.

This clonotype was observed a few times. The rearrangement uses TRBV6-5 and TRBJ2-7; D unclear. The germline V gene has CDR1 MNHEY and CDR2 SVGAGI. V lost 8 bases and J 3 bases, leaving 14 bases between the germline ends. The CDR3 is made up of 13 amino acids. DNA for the CDR3: TGTGCCAGCCAGGACCTGAAGGGCTACGAGCAGTACTTC. It yields the protein CASQDLKGYEQYF.

This clonotype was detected only a few times. V and J are TRBV29-1 and TRBJ2-5; 7 bases line up with TRBD2. After removal of 5 bases from V and 7 bases from J, the junction contained 10 bases not matched to a gene. CDR1 and CDR2 from the germline V gene are SQVTM and ANQGSEA. CDR3 length: 13 amino acids. CDR3 residues: CSVMGREVGTQYF. CDR3 DNA: TGCAGCGTTATGGGTCGGGAGGTGGGGACCCAGTACTTC.

Concerning this clonotype itself: One end of the junction is discordant with germline, which a read error may explain. The chain combines TRBV5-4 with TRBJ1-1, with 8 positions matching TRBD1. Germline-derived CDR1 and CDR2 are SGHNT and YYREEE (reference sequence). CDR3 length equals 15 residues. The CDR3 sequence: CVSRRDRSLNTEAFF. The CDR3 nucleotides read TGTGTCAGCAGGAGGGACAGGTCTCTGAACACTGAAGCTTTCTTT.

The sample holds a few counts of this clonotype. One end of the junction is discordant with germline, which a read error may explain. The chain joins TRBV6-5 to TRBJ2-5; D remains ambiguous. CDR1 is MNHEY and CDR2 is SVGAGI in the germline V gene. The CDR3 is made up of 15 amino acids. CDR3 residues: CASSYYRTVKEIQYF. CDR3 bases: TGTGCCAGCAGTTACTACAGAACAGTAAAAGAGATCCAGTACTTC.

As for this clonotype: A single base separates this from a much larger clone, so it may be a read error. The chain links TRBV12-3 or TRBV12-4 to TRBJ2-5, with D tentatively TRBD1 (5 bases). The CDR3 runs 11 residues. CDR3 in amino acids: CVSSSGETQYF. The CDR3 DNA follows: TGTGTCAGCAGTTCAGGGGAGACCCAGTACTTC.

Concerning this clonotype itself: A read error may produce the germline difference seen at one junction end. CDR3 in DNA: TGTGCCAGCAACACAGGGGGGGTGAACATTGAAGCTTTCTTT. The encoded protein is CASNTGGVNIEAFF. This chain links TRBV5-6 with TRBJ1-1, with 8 bases lining up with TRBD1. From germline, CDR1 is SGHDT and CDR2 YYEEEE. The CDR3 is made up of 14 amino acids.

As to this clonotype: One junction end does not reproduce the germline sequence, and a read error may be involved. The V gene is TRBV4-3, the J gene TRBJ2-6; D remains unclear. The CDR3 extends over 18 amino acids. Germline CDR1 is LGHNA and CDR2 is YSLEER. CDR3 nucleotide sequence: TGCACCAGCAGCCAAGAACAGTCCCACAGCTCTGGGGCCAACGTCCTGACTTTC. Translated, it gives CTSSQEQSHSSGANVLTF.

Note on this clonotype: The junction differs from germline at one of its ends, possibly a read error. The genes are TRBV10-1 and TRBJ2-1, with 7 bases lining up with TRBD1. CDR1 WNHNN and CDR2 SYGVQD come from the germline V gene (reference sequence). The CDR3 extends over 15 amino acids. The CDR3 DNA reads TGCGTCAGCAGTCCGGGACAGTGTGAGGACAATGAGCAGTTCTTC. It specifies CVSSPGQCEDNEQFF.

The chain employs TRBV28 and TRBJ2-5, with 11 bases that match TRBD2. CDR1 and CDR2 (germline): MDHEN, SYDVKM. J lost 6 bases, V lost 7 bases, and 13 bases had no gene match. The CDR3 is 16 residues long. CDR3 sequence: CASTLGTSGNGKTQYF. The CDR3 bases are TGTGCCAGCACCTTAGGGACTAGCGGAAATGGAAAGACCCAGTACTTC.

This clonotype showed up just a few times. This chain uses TRBV7-9 with TRBJ2-7; D may be TRBD1 or TRBD2 (5 bases each). This CDR3 contains 15 residues. V lost 3 bases to trimming and J lost 7 bases, with 19 bases between them. Germline CDR1 is SEHNR and CDR2 is FQNEAQ (reference sequence). The CDR3 DNA follows: TGTGCCAGCAGCTTGATGGGGGAGAGGCTCGGAGAGCAGTACTTC. It yields the protein CASSLMGERLGEQYF.

Worth noting for this clonotype: A much larger clone differs by one base, so this may be a read error. The chain uses TRBV4-2 and TRBJ2-7; D may match TRBD1 or TRBD2 (5 bases each). V was pared by 4 bases and J by 5 bases, with 15 bases between. Germline V gene lookup returns CDR1 LGHNA and CDR2 YNFKEQ. This CDR3 region has 14 residues. The CDR3 spells CASSLRGADHEQYF. The CDR3 DNA is TGTGCCAGCAGCCTCCGAGGGGCCGACCACGAGCAGTACTTC.

Turning to this clonotype: Being one base from a much bigger clone, this may be a read error. The chain has TRBV4-2 and TRBJ2-1; 9 nucleotides line up with TRBD1. Germline V gene data show CDR1 as LGHNA and CDR2 as YNFKEQ. The CDR3 sequence is 19 residues long. J lost 4 bases, V lost 4 bases, and 17 bases had no gene match. The CDR3 region has the DNA TGTGCCAGCAGCCTAGATTGGGTCGAGCGGACAGGGGTTTACAATGAGCAGTTCTTC. Residues: CASSLDWVERTGVYNEQFF.

For this clonotype: One end of the junction is discordant with germline, which a read error may explain. The rearrangement joins TRBV11-2 to TRBJ1-5, with D possibly matching TRBD1 (6 bases). The CDR3 is 13 residues long. Germline CDR1 reads SGHAT; CDR2 reads FQNNGV. CDR3 protein: CACRGGEYQPQHF. CDR3 in DNA: TGTGCCTGCAGAGGGGGGGAGTATCAGCCCCAGCATTTT.

This clonotype is a singleton in its sample. V gene TRBV11-2 combines with J gene TRBJ2-1; D not resolved. Looked up from germline, CDR1 is SGHAT and CDR2 is FQNNGV. Trimming cost V 4 bases and J 6 bases, with 13 bases left between them. The CDR3 length is 14 residues. The CDR3 nucleotides are TGTGCCAGCAGCTACACAGACTTGGTCAATGAGCAGTTCTTC. It specifies CASSYTDLVNEQFF.

This clonotype came up a few times. The chain recombines TRBV6-1 with TRBJ2-7; TRBD2 matches at 10 bases. Germline assignment: CDR1 MNHNS and CDR2 SASEGT. CDR3 length: 15 amino acids. Trimming took 8 bases from V and 4 from J; bases not matched to a gene: 11. This CDR3 reads CASVVGLAESYEQYF. In DNA, the CDR3 is TGTGCCAGCGTGGTTGGACTAGCGGAGTCATACGAGCAGTACTTC.

As regards this clonotype: One base away lies a much larger clone, so this may be a sequencing read error. V is TRBV12-3 or TRBV12-4 and J is TRBJ2-6, with D perhaps TRBD1 (6 bases). Trimming removed 7 bases at V and 2 bases at J, with 21 bases between. The CDR3 length is 18 residues. The CDR3 loop is CASISTQGPAAGANVLTF. In DNA form, the CDR3 reads TGTGCCAGCATTTCGACACAGGGTCCAGCGGCTGGGGCCAACGTCCTGACTTTC.

This clonotype was seen many times. V usage is TRBV12-3 or TRBV12-4 and J usage is TRBJ2-1; a weak D match, TRBD2 (6 bases). CDR3 length equals 16 residues. V was clipped by 4 bases and J by 0 bases, with 13 bases between them. The DNA of the CDR3 is TGTGCCAGCAGTTCCAATAGCGGTAGCTCCTACAATGAGCAGTTCTTC. It codes for CASSSNSGSSYNEQFF.

This clonotype was counted many times. The rearrangement joins TRBV29-1 to TRBJ2-1; D is ambiguous. Germline V gene lookup returns CDR1 SQVTM and CDR2 ANQGSEA. V dropped 5 bases and J dropped 9 bases, with 8 bases sitting between them. This CDR3 region has 10 residues. In nucleotides, the CDR3 is TGCAGCGTTAGAGATTCTGAGCAGTTCTTC. It translates to CSVRDSEQFF.

On this clonotype itself: Its ends do not fully match the called genes, so a read error is possible. The CDR3 coding sequence is TGTACCAGCAGTTGGTCTTACGAGCAGTACTTC. This encodes CTSSWSYEQYF. The chain joins TRBV6-6 to TRBJ2-7; no firm D call. Germline V CDR1 and CDR2: MNHNY, SVGAGI (reference sequence). The CDR3 contains 11 residues.

This clonotype was detected ten times or more. The gene calls are TRBV12-3 or TRBV12-4 and TRBJ2-2, with D possibly being TRBD1 or TRBD2 (6 bases each). Trimming shortened V by 1 base and J by 6 bases, and 15 bases separated the two germline ends. There are 16 residues in the CDR3. CDR3 in amino acids: CASSLGGGHLSGELFF. In DNA form, the CDR3 reads TGTGCCAGCAGTTTAGGAGGGGGGCATCTTTCCGGGGAGCTGTTTTTT.